This T cell receptor (beta chain) was captured in a study of T cell clones after liver transplantation. At the level of the study: Samples came pre-transplant, pre-randomization before withdrawal, and post-randomization after withdrawal ended.

Per the germline V gene, CDR1 is SGHVS and CDR2 is FQNEAQ. The CDR3 runs 15 residues. Between the trimmed V and J ends, which lost 8 bases and 2 bases, there was a span of 15 bases. This table comes from immunoSEQ multiplex PCR, and its TCRdb copy is limited to in-frame clones, with some not included. The sample records around 43,000 clones, about 86% being singletons. For this clone: As yet, its antigen is unknown.

Study-wide findings and caveats: Low donor cell numbers restricted donor-reactive repertoire measurement in a couple of subjects.

The sample in question was CD4+ T cells from blood, obtained 24 months after liver transplant. This sequence originates from a human patient who received a liver transplant. The graft donor may have given rise to some T cells. The chain has TRBV7-8 and TRBJ2-2; D unresolved. The CDR3 loop reads CASLRIPINTGELFF. Here the CDR3 DNA reads TGTGCCAGCCTACGGATCCCAATCAACACCGGGGAGCTGTTTTTT.